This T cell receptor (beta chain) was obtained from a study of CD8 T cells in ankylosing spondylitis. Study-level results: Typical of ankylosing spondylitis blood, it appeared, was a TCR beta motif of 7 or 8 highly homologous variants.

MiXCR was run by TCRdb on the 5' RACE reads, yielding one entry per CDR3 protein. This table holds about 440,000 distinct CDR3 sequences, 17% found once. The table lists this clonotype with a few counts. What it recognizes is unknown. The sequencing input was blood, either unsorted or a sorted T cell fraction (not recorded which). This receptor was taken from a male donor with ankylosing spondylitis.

The CDR3 bases are TGCGCCAGCAGCTTGGCTAGCTCATATCCTCTCTACGAGCAGTACTTC. The encoded protein is CASSLASSYPLYEQYF. This chain uses TRBV5-1 with TRBJ2-7; tentative D call: TRBD2 (5 bases). The CDR3 runs to 16 residues. Germline-derived CDR1 and CDR2 are SGHRS and YFSETQ. Trimming stripped 0 bases from V and 3 bases from J, with 16 bases between. Filled out from reference TRBV5-1 and TRBJ2-7, the complete variable domain reads KAGVTQTPRYLIKTRGQQVTLSCSPISGHRSVSWYQQTPGQGLQFLFEYFSETQRNKGNFPGRFSGRQFSNSRSEMNVSTLELGDSALYLCASSLASSYPLYEQYFGPGTRLTVT.